This entry is about one TCR beta chain. Its antigen is not identified. The data stem from a study of T cell responses to AZD1222 COVID-19 vaccine. Findings and limits, study-wide: Close to half of spike-specific TCRs reportedly recognize unmutated variant regions. Seropositive at baseline were only 5 to 7 AZD1222 recipients.

This table comes from immunoSEQ multiplex PCR, and its TCRdb copy is limited to in-frame clones, with some not included. The table shows under 150,000 clones, with around 80% occurring only once. V shed 2 bases and J 7 bases; nucleotides not matched to a gene: 3. The V gene's germline CDR1 is MNHNS and CDR2 SASEGT. The CDR3 has 13 residues. The sample in question was peripheral blood, obtained 28 days after the second AZD1222 dose. The rearrangement links TRBV6-1 to TRBJ1-2, with 8 bases aligning to TRBD1. The sequence was collected from an adult who received the AZD1222 COVID-19 vaccine. The CDR3 region is CASSERTGSGYTF. DNA for the CDR3: TGTGCCAGCAGTGAACGGACAGGGAGTGGCTACACCTTC.